This TCR beta chain was retrieved from a study of cytomegalovirus exposure and HLA in healthy donors. Overall study: Researchers found that approximately 77% of 398 genotyped donors fell within the Caucasian-associated ancestry cluster.

Findings of the study overall: Cytomegalovirus association was assigned to 170 or so TCR beta chains.

The CDR3 sequence is 14 residues long. V was shortened by 5 bases and J by 8 bases, with 15 bases between the two germline ends. Germline lookup yields CDR1 SGHNT and CDR2 YENEEA. To note about this clone: The antigen is unknown.

PCR primers comprised 60 Vbeta and 13 Jbeta primers. Original handling: An analysis that came later counted tens of millions of unique TCR beta chains, approximately 10 million shared. Assay used: immunoSEQ multiplex PCR; TCRdb lists only in-frame clones, some missing. D and trimming were read from the DNA, whereas the V and J calls and clone size are those reported in that table. The top ten clones hold around 6.7% of a sample with about 93,000 clones, about 82% of them seen once. This TCR derives from a man aged 25-45 years in good health and CMV-seronegative. Sample: PBMCs. The V call is TRBV11-3, the J call TRBJ2-2; D might be TRBD2 (6 bases). The CDR3: CASSRDSHSGELFF. The DNA for the CDR3 is TGTGCCAGCAGCCGGGACTCCCACTCAGGGGAGCTGTTTTTT.